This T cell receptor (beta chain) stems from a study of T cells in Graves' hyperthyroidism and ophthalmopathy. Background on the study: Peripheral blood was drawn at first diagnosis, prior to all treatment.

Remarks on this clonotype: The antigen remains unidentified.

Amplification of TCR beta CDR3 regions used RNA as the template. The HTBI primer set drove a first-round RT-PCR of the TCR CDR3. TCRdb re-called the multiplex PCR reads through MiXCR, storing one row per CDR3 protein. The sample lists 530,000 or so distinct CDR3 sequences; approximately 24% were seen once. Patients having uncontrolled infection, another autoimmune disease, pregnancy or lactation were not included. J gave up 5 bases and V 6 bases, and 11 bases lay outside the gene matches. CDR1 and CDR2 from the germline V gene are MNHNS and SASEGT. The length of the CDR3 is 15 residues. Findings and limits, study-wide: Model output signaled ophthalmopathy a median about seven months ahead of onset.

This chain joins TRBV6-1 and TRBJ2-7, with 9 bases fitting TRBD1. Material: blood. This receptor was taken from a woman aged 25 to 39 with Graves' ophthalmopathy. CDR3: CASRPGTGGGDEQYF. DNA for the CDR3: TGTGCCAGCAGACCTGGAACAGGGGGCGGTGACGAGCAGTACTTC.